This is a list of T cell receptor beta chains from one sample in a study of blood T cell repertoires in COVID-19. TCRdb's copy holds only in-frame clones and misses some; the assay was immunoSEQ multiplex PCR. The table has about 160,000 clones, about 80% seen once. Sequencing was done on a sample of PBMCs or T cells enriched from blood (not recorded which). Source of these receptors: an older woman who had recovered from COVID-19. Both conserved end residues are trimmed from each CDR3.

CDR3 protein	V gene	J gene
ASSYATGSAETQY	TRBV5-1	TRBJ2-5
ASSEGTSYQETQY	TRBV11-3	TRBJ2-5
ASSLAAGPLNAQY	TRBV7-2	TRBJ2-7
ASSQDRETQY	TRBV4-1	TRBJ2-5
ASSIAENQPQH	TRBV19	TRBJ1-5
ASKGATGSVLRTYNEQF	TRBV19	TRBJ2-1
ASSLALSDTEAF	TRBV5-8	TRBJ1-1
ASSYGPQGYLQF	TRBV6-5	TRBJ2-1
ASSVAPGSSDTQY	TRBV9	TRBJ2-3
ASSEGSGRVYT	TRBV6-1	TRBJ1-2
ASGLVLAGAGNEQF	TRBV12-5	TRBJ2-1
ASSSGTGRGLNTEAF	TRBV19	TRBJ1-1
ASSLSGLNEKLF	TRBV27	TRBJ1-4
ASSLEVASDTQY	TRBV7-2	TRBJ2-3
ASSPRGRAWDNEQF	TRBV9	TRBJ2-1
ASTIQGAQSPLH	TRBV19	TRBJ1-6
ASSTQFEAF	TRBV12-3/TRBV12-4	TRBJ1-1
ASSSRKQGAVGNTEAF	TRBV11-2	TRBJ1-1
ASSRRTPSSGNTIY	TRBV7-9	TRBJ1-3
ASSRTALNTEAF	TRBV11-1	TRBJ1-1
ASSFSAGRPYYGYT	TRBV27	TRBJ1-2
ASSVGQGPYGYT	TRBV9	TRBJ1-2
SVGGENEKLF	TRBV29-1	TRBJ1-4
ASSMTGADFTDTQY	TRBV19	TRBJ2-3
ASSPGQGGLEETQY	TRBV19	TRBJ2-5
ASINLDREGDTQY	TRBV2	TRBJ2-3
ASSLSGAGANVLT	TRBV5-6	TRBJ2-6
ASSPGQGENYGYT	TRBV4-2	TRBJ1-2
ASSPIGQGPGYT	TRBV3-1/TRBV3-2	TRBJ1-2
ASSLIPPTGQAF	TRBV27	TRBJ1-1
ASSVRGQTNEKLF	TRBV19	TRBJ1-4
ASSETEAGANVLT	TRBV6-1	TRBJ2-6
ASALNPGQGSGYT	TRBV12-5	TRBJ1-2
AWQGYSDEQY	TRBV30	TRBJ2-7
ASSLGGAGGSGEQF	TRBV5-4	TRBJ2-1
ASRYWAVFNDSPLH	TRBV2	TRBJ1-6
ASSLADSYLTNTIY	TRBV7-2	TRBJ1-3